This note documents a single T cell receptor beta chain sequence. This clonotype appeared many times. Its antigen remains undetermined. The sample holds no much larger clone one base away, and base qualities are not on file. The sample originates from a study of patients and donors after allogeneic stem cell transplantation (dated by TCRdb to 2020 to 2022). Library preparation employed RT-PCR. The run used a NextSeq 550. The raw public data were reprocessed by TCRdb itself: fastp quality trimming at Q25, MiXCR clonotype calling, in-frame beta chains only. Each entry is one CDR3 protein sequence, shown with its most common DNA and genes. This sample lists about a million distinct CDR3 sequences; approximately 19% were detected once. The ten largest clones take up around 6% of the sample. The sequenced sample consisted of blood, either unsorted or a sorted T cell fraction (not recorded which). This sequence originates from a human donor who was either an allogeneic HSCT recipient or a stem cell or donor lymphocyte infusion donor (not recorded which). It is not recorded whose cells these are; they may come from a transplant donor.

The nucleotide sequence is given as TGCAGTGCTAGAGATTCCGGGACAAAGAGCTCCTACAATGAGCAGTTCTTC. This sequence encodes CSARDSGTKSSYNEQFF. Recombination linked TRBV20-1 to TRBJ2-1; the best D guess is TRBD1, with 6 bases matching. At the junction V is shortened by 0 bases and J by 0 bases, with 15 bases in between. In the germline V gene (reference sequence), CDR1 corresponds to DFQATT and CDR2 to SNEGSKA. The cysteine opens and the phenylalanine closes a CDR3 of 17 amino acids. Only the CDR3 DNA is retained, 51 bases long and in frame from the first base.